Following are 7 T cell receptor beta chains from one sample sequenced in a study of lymphopenia after photon versus proton radiotherapy. Assay: immunoSEQ multiplex PCR; the TCRdb copy retains only in-frame clones and omits some. Of 70,000 or so clones listed, around 90% are singletons. The specimen comprised peripheral blood, sampled from a patient treated with photon-based radiotherapy. The receptors were gathered from a middle-aged woman with cholangiocarcinoma.

The chain joins TRBV27 to TRBJ1-2, with D hard to call. Trimming stripped 2 bases from V and 6 bases from J, with 13 bases between. Germline V gives CDR1 MNHEY, CDR2 SMNVEV (reference sequence). CDR3 size: 14 residues. The DNA for the CDR3 is TGTGCCAGCAGTTTAGCTGGGGTCGATAATGGCTACACCTTC. Translated, it gives CASSLAGVDNGYTF.

The chain couples TRBV4-3 to TRBJ1-3; weak D call: TRBD1 (5 bases). V dropped 0 bases and J dropped 2 bases, with 8 bases sitting between them. The CDR3 is 15 amino acids. CDR1 LGHNA and CDR2 YSLEER come from the germline V gene. This chain's CDR3 is CASSQDKGTGNTIYF. For the CDR3, the DNA is TGCGCCAGCAGCCAAGATAAGGGGACTGGAAACACCATATATTTT.

V gene TRBV28 combines with J gene TRBJ2-3, with 8 bases identical to TRBD1. Trimming took 8 bases from V and 3 from J; bases not matched to a gene: 1. Per germline, CDR1 MDHEN and CDR2 SYDVKM. The CDR3 sequence is 12 residues long. CDR3 bases: TGTGCCAGCGACAGGGGTACAGATACGCAGTATTTT. Translating it yields CASDRGTDTQYF.

This rearrangement joins TRBV6-6 to TRBJ1-5, with TRBD1 matching over 9 bases. J lost 4 bases, V lost 6 bases, and 10 bases had no gene match. Germline CDR1 reads MNHNY; CDR2 reads SVGAGI (reference sequence). The CDR3 loop spans 16 amino acids. The CDR3 DNA sequence: TGTGCCAGCAGCCGTACAGGGGGCGCGGGGAATCAGCCCCAGCATTTT. It specifies CASSRTGGAGNQPQHF.

The chain combines TRBV5-1 with TRBJ1-2, with D possibly being TRBD1 (5 bases). Germline V gene data show CDR1 as SGHRS and CDR2 as YFSETQ. V lost 4 bases, J lost 5 bases, and 9 bases lay in between. This CDR3 region has 12 residues. As DNA, the CDR3 is TGCGCCAGCAGCCCTGACAGTTATGGCTACACCTTC. It yields the protein CASSPDSYGYTF.

V is TRBV5-1 and J is TRBJ1-1; tentatively, D is TRBD1 (6 bases). V gave up 4 bases and J gave up 0 bases, with 13 bases separating them. The CDR3 length is 15 residues. CDR1 and CDR2 from the germline V gene are SGHRS and YFSETQ. The DNA for the CDR3 is TGCGCCAGCAGCGAGACAGGCTTTATGAACACTGAAGCTTTCTTT. Its protein product is CASSETGFMNTEAFF.

This chain uses TRBV30 with TRBJ2-1, with D tentatively TRBD1 (6 bases). The CDR3 spans 13 residues. Per germline, CDR1 GTSNPN and CDR2 SVGIG (reference sequence). Deletions cut 2 bases from V and 7 bases from J, with 12 bases between. The CDR3 is CAWSTGTKNEQFF. For the CDR3, the DNA is TGTGCCTGGAGTACCGGGACAAAGAATGAGCAGTTCTTC.